This TCR beta chain was found in a study of blood T cells in healthy people across ages. General study findings and limits: Possibly, changes in expanded clonotypes were confounded because donor CMV status was unknown.

Together with a sample-barcoded 5' primer, a J-beta primer mix was included in a second PCR lasting roughly 6 to 12 cycles. Every cDNA was tagged by a template-switch adaptor with 12 random nucleotides. TCRdb reanalysed the 5' RACE reads using MiXCR and keeps one entry per CDR3 protein. The table shows 450,000 to 700,000 distinct CDR3 sequences, with 27% occurring only once. Regarding this clonotype: Its antigen is unknown.

V was trimmed by 1 base and J by 4 bases, leaving 11 bases between them. Germline CDR1 is LNHNV and CDR2 is YYDKDF (reference sequence). There are 15 residues in the CDR3. The sequence was obtained from a woman aged 70-85 years in good health. What was sequenced was blood. The chain carries TRBV15 and TRBJ1-3; maybe TRBD1 (5 bases). The CDR3 is CATSRAAGPGNTIYF. In DNA form, the CDR3 reads TGTGCCACCAGCAGAGCGGCAGGGCCGGGAAACACCATATATTTT.